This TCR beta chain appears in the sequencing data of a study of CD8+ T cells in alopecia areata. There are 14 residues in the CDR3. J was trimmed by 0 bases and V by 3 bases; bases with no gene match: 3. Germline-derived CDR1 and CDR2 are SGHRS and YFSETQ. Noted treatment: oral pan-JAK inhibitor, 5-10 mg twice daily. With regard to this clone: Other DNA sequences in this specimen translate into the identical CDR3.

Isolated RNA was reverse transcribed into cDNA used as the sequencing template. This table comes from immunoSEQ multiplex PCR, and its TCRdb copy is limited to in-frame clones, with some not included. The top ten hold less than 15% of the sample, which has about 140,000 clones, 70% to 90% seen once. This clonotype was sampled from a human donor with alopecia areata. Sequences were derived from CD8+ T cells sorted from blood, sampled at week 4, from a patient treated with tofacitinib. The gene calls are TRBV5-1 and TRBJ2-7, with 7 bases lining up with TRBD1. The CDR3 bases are TGCGCCAGCAGCTCCGGGACAGCCTCCTACGAGCAGTACTTC. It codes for CASSSGTASYEQYF.